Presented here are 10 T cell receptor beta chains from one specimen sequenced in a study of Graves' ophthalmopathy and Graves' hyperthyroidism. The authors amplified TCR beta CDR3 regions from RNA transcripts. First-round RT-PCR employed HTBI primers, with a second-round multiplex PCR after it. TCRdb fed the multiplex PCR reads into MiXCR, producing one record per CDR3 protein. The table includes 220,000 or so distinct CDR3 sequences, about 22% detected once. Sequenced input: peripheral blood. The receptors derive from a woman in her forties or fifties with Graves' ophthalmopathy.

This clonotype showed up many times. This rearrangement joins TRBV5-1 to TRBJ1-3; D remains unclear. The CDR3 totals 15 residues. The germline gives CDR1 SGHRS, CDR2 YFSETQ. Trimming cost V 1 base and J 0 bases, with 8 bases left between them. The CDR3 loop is CASSLIADSGNTIYF. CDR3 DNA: TGCGCCAGCAGCTTGATAGCTGACTCTGGAAACACCATATATTTT.

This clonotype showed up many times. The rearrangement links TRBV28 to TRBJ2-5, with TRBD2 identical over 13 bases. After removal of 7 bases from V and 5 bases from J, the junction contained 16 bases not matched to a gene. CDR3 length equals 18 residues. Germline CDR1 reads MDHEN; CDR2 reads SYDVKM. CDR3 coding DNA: TGTGCCAGCACCCCCCCACCCGGACTAGCGGGAGTTTGGGAGACCCAGTACTTC. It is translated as CASTPPPGLAGVWETQYF.

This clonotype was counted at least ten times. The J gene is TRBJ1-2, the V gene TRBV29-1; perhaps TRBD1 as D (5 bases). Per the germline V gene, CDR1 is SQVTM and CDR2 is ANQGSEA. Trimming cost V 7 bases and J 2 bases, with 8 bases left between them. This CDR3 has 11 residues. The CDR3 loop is CSGGENYGYTF. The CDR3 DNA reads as TGCAGCGGGGGGGAAAACTATGGCTACACCTTC. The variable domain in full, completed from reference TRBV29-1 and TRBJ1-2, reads SAVISQKPSRDICQRGTSLTIQCQVDSQVTMMFWYRQQPGQSLTLIATANQGSEATYESGFVIDKFPISRPNLTFSTLTVSNMSPEDSSIYLCSGGENYGYTFGSGTRLTVV.

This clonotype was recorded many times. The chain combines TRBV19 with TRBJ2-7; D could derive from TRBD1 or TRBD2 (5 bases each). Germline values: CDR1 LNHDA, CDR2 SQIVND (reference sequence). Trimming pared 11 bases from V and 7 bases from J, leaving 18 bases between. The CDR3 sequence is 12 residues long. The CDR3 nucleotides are TGTGCCGGCCCAAGGGACCCTTATGAGCAGTACTTC. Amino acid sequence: CAGPRDPYEQYF.

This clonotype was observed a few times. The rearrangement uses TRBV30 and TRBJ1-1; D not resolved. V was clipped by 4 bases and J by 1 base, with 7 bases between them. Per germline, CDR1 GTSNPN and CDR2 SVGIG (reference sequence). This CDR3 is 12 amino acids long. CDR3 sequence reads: CAWTRRNTEAFF. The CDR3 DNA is TGTGCCTGGACCCGACGGAACACTGAAGCTTTCTTT.

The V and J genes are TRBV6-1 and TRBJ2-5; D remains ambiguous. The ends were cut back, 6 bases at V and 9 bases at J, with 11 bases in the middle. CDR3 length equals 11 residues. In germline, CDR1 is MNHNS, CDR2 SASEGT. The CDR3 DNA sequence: TGTGCCAGCAGCGATAGTCGGGCCCAGTACTTC. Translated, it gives CASSDSRAQYF.

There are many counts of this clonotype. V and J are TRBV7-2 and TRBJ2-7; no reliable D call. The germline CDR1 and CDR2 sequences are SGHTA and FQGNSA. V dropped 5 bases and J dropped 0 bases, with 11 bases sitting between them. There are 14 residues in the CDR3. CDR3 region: CASSLQADSYEQYF. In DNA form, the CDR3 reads TGTGCCAGCAGCCTTCAGGCCGACTCCTACGAGCAGTACTTC.

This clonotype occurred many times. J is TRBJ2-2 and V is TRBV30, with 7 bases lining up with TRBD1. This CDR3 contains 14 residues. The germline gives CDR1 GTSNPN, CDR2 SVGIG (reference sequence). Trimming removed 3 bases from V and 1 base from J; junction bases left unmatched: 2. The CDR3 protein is CAWRRTGNTGELFF. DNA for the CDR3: TGTGCCTGGAGGAGGACAGGGAACACCGGGGAGCTGTTTTTT.

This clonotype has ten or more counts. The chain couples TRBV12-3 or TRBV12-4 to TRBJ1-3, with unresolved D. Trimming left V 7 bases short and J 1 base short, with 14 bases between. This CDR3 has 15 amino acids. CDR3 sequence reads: CASTRSSGSGNTIYF. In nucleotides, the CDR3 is TGTGCCAGCACGCGGAGCAGCGGTTCTGGAAACACCATATATTTT.

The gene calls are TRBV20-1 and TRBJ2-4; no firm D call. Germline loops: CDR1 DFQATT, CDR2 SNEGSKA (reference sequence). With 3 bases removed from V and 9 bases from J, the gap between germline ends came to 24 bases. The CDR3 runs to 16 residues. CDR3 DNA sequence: TGCAGTGCTAGCCTCCCTCGGGCAGACCAAGGTGGCATTCAGTACTTC. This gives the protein CSASLPRADQGGIQYF.